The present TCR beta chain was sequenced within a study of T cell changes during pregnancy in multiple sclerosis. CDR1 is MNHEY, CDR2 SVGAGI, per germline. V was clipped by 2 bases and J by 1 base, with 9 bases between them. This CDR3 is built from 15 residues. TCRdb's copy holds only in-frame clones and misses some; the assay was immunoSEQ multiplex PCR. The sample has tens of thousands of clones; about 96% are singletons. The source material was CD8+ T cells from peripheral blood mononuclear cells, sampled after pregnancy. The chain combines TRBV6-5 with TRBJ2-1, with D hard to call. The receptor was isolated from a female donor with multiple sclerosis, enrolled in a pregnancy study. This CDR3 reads CASSYLSASYNEQFF. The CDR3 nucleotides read TGTGCCAGCAGTTACCTAAGCGCATCCTACAATGAGCAGTTCTTC.